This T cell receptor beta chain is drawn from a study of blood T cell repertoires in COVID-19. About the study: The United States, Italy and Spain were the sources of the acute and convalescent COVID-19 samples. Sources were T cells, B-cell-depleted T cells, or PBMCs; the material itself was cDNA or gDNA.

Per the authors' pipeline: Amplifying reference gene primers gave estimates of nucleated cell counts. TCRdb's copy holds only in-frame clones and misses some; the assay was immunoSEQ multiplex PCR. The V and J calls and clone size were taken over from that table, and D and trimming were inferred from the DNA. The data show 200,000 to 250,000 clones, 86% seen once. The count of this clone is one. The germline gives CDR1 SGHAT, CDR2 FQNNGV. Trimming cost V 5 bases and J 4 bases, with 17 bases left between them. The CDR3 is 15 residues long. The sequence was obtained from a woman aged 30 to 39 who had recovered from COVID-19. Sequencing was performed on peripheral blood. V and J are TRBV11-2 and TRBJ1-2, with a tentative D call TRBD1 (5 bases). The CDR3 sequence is CASSPTGGLGYGYTF. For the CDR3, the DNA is TGTGCCAGCAGCCCTACGGGGGGACTTGGCTATGGCTACACCTTC.